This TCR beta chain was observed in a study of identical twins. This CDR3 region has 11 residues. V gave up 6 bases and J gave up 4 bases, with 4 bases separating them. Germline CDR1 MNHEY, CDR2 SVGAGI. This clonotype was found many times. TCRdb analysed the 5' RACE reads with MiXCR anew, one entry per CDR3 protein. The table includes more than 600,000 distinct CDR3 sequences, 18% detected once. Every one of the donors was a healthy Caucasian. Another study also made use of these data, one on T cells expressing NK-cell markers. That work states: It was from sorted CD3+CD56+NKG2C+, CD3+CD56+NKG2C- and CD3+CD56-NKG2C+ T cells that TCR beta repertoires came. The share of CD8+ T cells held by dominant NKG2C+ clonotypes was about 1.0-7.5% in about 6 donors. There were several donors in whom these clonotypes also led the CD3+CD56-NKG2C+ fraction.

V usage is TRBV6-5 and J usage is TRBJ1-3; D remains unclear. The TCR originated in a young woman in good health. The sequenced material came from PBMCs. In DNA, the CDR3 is TGTGCCAGCAGCTACGGAAACACCATATATTTT. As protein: CASSYGNTIYF.